This T cell receptor beta chain was recovered during a study of cytotoxic CD8 clonotypes in ibrutinib-treated CLL. Study information: The average sample held roughly 250,000 productive templates and about 94,000 productive rearrangements.

Study-wide results and caveats: Rising at ibrutinib response, clonality subsequently fell back toward baseline at progression. Age-matched healthy donor levels were exceeded by baseline clonality, which tracked circulating CD8+ T-cell counts.

Method: immunoSEQ multiplex PCR; TCRdb's copy keeps in-frame clones and lacks some. This table holds hundreds of thousands of clones, 67% found once. Points on this clone: Antigen unknown.

The germline gives CDR1 MNHEY, CDR2 SMNVEV (reference sequence). This CDR3 has 11 amino acids. V was pared by 3 bases and J by 10 bases, with 8 bases between. Sequenced material: PBMCs, taken after 36 months of ibrutinib treatment. This sequence originates from a human donor with chronic lymphocytic leukemia. The rearrangement uses TRBV27 and TRBJ2-3, with D perhaps matching TRBD2 (5 bases). Here the CDR3 reads CASSLFGAQYF. The DNA of the CDR3 is TGTGCCAGCAGTTTGTTCGGGGCGCAGTATTTT.